This T cell receptor (beta chain) was identified during a study of OX40 agonist ivuxolimab in advanced cancers. Study-level background: The costimulatory receptor OX40 (CD134) was targeted by ivuxolimab, a fully human IgG2 agonistic monoclonal antibody. A male proportion of around 83% and a mean age of around 60 years, ranging from 23 to 79, were recorded for the dose-escalation cohort. Intravenous ivuxolimab was administered to patients every 2 weeks at six dose levels: 0.01, 0.1, 0.3, 1.5, 3 and 10 mg/kg. Of the approximately 53 patients in dose escalation, 19 had hepatocellular carcinoma, roughly 15 had melanoma, 9 had renal cell carcinoma and 9 had head and neck cancer. The paper reports the monotherapy dose-escalation portion (N = 52 patients) of the phase I ivuxolimab trial. Peripheral TCRbeta sequencing aimed to test whether ivuxolimab altered TCR sequence diversity and caused clonal T-cell expansion. Partial responses occurred in three dose-escalation patients, of whom one had hepatocellular carcinoma and two had cutaneous melanoma. Prior anti-PD-1, anti-PD-L1 or anti-CTLA-4 therapy was permitted, and checkpoint inhibitors had been received by around 39% of dose-escalation patients.

Patients with autoimmune disease history or receiving systemic immunosuppression were excluded from the trial. Peripheral blood for TCR sequencing was collected from all dose cohorts at baseline, on cycle 4 day 1, and on cycle 7 day 1. Samples were obtained from an open-label, multicenter, first-in-human phase I dose-escalation trial of ivuxolimab. The trial enrolled adults with locally advanced or metastatic head and neck squamous cell, hepatocellular, melanoma or renal cell carcinoma. Before TCR sequencing, CD4+ T cells and CD8+ T cells from peripheral blood were sorted into separate populations. CDR3 length: 14 amino acids, cysteine to phenylalanine. CDR3 DNA only is kept here, 42 bases in frame from base 1. V is trimmed back by 4 bases and J by 6 bases, and the junction contains 8 bases that no gene match accounts for. The germline V gene provides CDR1 MNHEY and CDR2 SVGAGI. For sequencing of the TCRbeta CDR3 region, genomic DNA was extracted from the sorted cells. TCRbeta CDR3 regions were sequenced using the immunoSEQ Assay. Entries here come from immuneACCESS through TCRdb and include only in-frame sequences with V and J called. Some clones fail to appear in such tables; in the studies checked, an unresolved V gene covers under half of the shortfall, and the cause of the remainder is unknown. The sample table lists 60,000 to 65,000 clones, roughly 90% of them with a count of one. Clones ranked in the top ten supply about 13% of the sample.

As concerns this clone: Its specific antigen is unknown. Per-base qualities were not stored, and no clone one base away is much larger.

Study-wide findings and limitations: Low levels of normalized T-cell clonal expansion were also seen in some nonresponding patients. In the 0.1-3.0 mg/kg groups, partial responders were among the patients with the lowest normalized peripheral clonal expansion, particularly in CD8+ T cells. At doses of 0.1 to 3.0 mg/kg, clonal expansion of both CD4+ and CD8+ blood T cells was observed from baseline to week 6. Which antigens the clonally expanded peripheral T cells were specific for was not determined. After ivuxolimab, expanded clones were on average more numerous among CD8+ T cells than among CD4+ T cells.

The sample in question was CD4+ or CD8+ T cells sorted from blood, obtained in a trial of the OX40 agonist ivuxolimab. This receptor was obtained from an adult with an advanced solid tumor such as melanoma, head and neck, liver or kidney cancer. The V and J genes are TRBV6-5 and TRBJ1-2; the junction holds 7 bases that match TRBD1. The nucleotides are TGTGCCAGCAGTTCGCTCGACAGGGAACATGGCTACACCTTC. Its protein reads: CASSSLDREHGYTF.